A single sample is the source of the 20 T cell receptor beta chains below, sequenced in a study of T cells in Graves' hyperthyroidism and ophthalmopathy. RNA transcripts were the template for amplifying TCR beta CDR3 regions. HTBI primers were the set used in a first-round RT-PCR of the TCR CDR3. TCRdb reprocessed the multiplex PCR reads via MiXCR and lists one record per CDR3 protein. This sample yields about half a million distinct CDR3 sequences, of which more than 15% are seen a single time; over 25% belongs to the top ten. The specimen was blood. These receptors originate from a woman aged 25 to 45 with Graves' ophthalmopathy.

This clonotype has a count of ten or more. The J gene is TRBJ2-1, the V gene TRBV20-1; D is undetermined. In germline, CDR1 is DFQATT, CDR2 SNEGSKA (reference sequence). The CDR3 loop spans 14 amino acids. V was clipped by 1 base and J by 9 bases, with 16 bases between them. CDR3 loop: CSARAPPRTGEQFF. CDR3 nucleotides: TGCAGTGCTAGAGCCCCCCCCAGGACGGGTGAGCAGTTCTTC.

This clonotype appeared a few times. V gene TRBV7-2 combines with J gene TRBJ2-1; a possible D gene is TRBD2 (6 bases). The CDR3 loop spans 14 amino acids. Germline CDR1 reads SGHTA; CDR2 reads FQGNSA. Trimming shortened V by 2 bases and J by 10 bases, and 15 bases separated the two germline ends. The CDR3 spells CASSLHGSVGEQFF. The DNA of the CDR3 is TGTGCCAGCAGCTTACACGGGAGTGTAGGGGAGCAGTTCTTC.

This clonotype was seen at least ten times. J is TRBJ2-1 and V is TRBV7-6, with D hard to call. This CDR3 is built from 14 residues. Germline V gives CDR1 SGHVS, CDR2 FNYEAQ. The V end was cut by 0 bases, the J end by 6 bases, with 9 bases between. The DNA of the CDR3 is TGTGCCAGCAGCTTAGCGCGCTCAGGCAATGAGCAGTTCTTC. Protein product: CASSLARSGNEQFF.

This clonotype has a count of ten or more. This chain connects TRBV7-9 to TRBJ1-1; D gene unclear. This CDR3 has 14 residues. Germline V CDR1 and CDR2: SEHNR, FQNEAQ (reference sequence). The V end lost 1 base, the J end lost 0 bases, and 6 bases lay between the germline ends. The CDR3 loop reads CASSLVELNTEAFF. CDR3 in DNA: TGTGCCAGCAGCTTAGTCGAACTGAACACTGAAGCTTTCTTT.

At least ten counts were recorded for this clonotype. The rearrangement uses TRBV6-5 and TRBJ1-3; weak D call: TRBD1 (5 bases). The CDR3 sequence is 12 residues long. Germline CDR1 reads MNHEY; CDR2 reads SVGAGI. V dropped 6 bases and J dropped 5 bases, with 8 bases sitting between them. The CDR3 loop reads CASRSGRNTIYF. The CDR3 nucleotides read TGTGCCAGCAGGTCAGGGAGAAACACCATATATTTT.

This clonotype was counted ten times or more. J is TRBJ2-7 and V is TRBV27, with a weak D call TRBD2 (5 bases). From germline, CDR1 is MNHEY and CDR2 SMNVEV (reference sequence). V was clipped by 2 bases and J by 6 bases, with 11 bases between them. This CDR3 has 13 amino acids. The CDR3 sequence is CASSLNPGSEQYF. DNA of the CDR3: TGTGCCAGCAGTTTAAATCCGGGAAGCGAGCAGTACTTC.

This clonotype was counted a few times. This chain joins TRBV5-5 and TRBJ1-6, with D perhaps TRBD1 (5 bases). From germline, CDR1 is SGHKS and CDR2 YYEKEE (reference sequence). The CDR3 consists of 13 residues. Between the trimmed V and J ends, which lost 5 bases and 8 bases, there was a span of 11 bases. The CDR3 DNA is TGTGCCAGCAGAACGGGACGGGATTCACCCCTCCACTTT. Translated, it gives CASRTGRDSPLHF.

This sequence joins TRBV20-1 and TRBJ1-5; D might be TRBD1 (5 bases). Germline assignment: CDR1 DFQATT and CDR2 SNEGSKA (reference sequence). The V end was cut by 5 bases, the J end by 2 bases, with 13 bases between. This CDR3 comprises 14 residues. Here the CDR3 reads CSALDSYGNQPQHF. In DNA, the CDR3 is TGCAGTGCTCTAGACAGTTATGGCAATCAGCCCCAGCATTTT.

This clonotype was picked up many times. J is TRBJ2-5 and V is TRBV3-1, with D perhaps matching TRBD1 (6 bases). The V and J ends lost 3 bases and 4 bases respectively, with 9 bases between them. The CDR3 extends over 13 amino acids. CDR1 is LGHDT and CDR2 is YNNKEL in the germline V gene (reference sequence). The CDR3 loop is CASSHRGRETQYF. The CDR3 DNA is TGTGCCAGCAGCCACAGGGGTAGAGAGACCCAGTACTTC.

This clonotype has at least ten counts. The CDR3 loop reads CASSTPSYEQYF. DNA for the CDR3: TGTGCCAGCAGTACTCCTAGTTACGAGCAGTACTTC. The rearrangement links TRBV28 to TRBJ2-7, with D hard to call. CDR3 length: 12 residues. CDR1 and CDR2 from the germline V gene are MDHEN and SYDVKM. Trimming took 5 bases from V and 4 from J, leaving 9 bases between them.

In this sample, this clonotype turned up many times. The chain employs TRBV11-2 and TRBJ1-2; no clear D. V lost 5 bases to trimming and J lost 6 bases, with 13 bases between them. CDR3 size: 13 residues. Germline V lookup: CDR1 SGHAT, CDR2 FQNNGV. Here the CDR3 reads CASSPRTSDGYTF. The CDR3 DNA follows: TGTGCCAGCAGCCCTCGAACGTCAGATGGCTACACCTTC. Looking up the rest from reference TRBV11-2 and TRBJ1-2 gives the full variable domain: EAGVAQSPRYKIIEKRQSVAFWCNPISGHATLYWYQQILGQGPKLLIQFQNNGVVDDSQLPKDRFSAERLKGVDSTLKIQPAKLEDSAVYLCASSPRTSDGYTFGSGTRLTVV.

This clonotype appeared many times. The chain joins TRBV5-6 to TRBJ2-7, with D possibly called TRBD1 or TRBD2 (6 bases each). There are 17 residues in the CDR3. CDR1 is SGHDT and CDR2 is YYEEEE in the germline V gene. V lost 4 bases, J lost 4 bases, and 24 bases lay in between. The CDR3 reads CASSPYTQGTQMYEQYF. The CDR3 nucleotides read TGTGCCAGCAGCCCCTATACTCAGGGGACTCAGATGTACGAGCAGTACTTC.

This clonotype was seen just once. The chain couples TRBV4-1 to TRBJ2-7, with 9 bases identical to TRBD1. Germline values: CDR1 MGHRA, CDR2 YSYEKL. CDR3 length equals 14 residues. With V trimmed by 3 bases and J by 5 bases, 5 bases remained unmatched. In DNA, the CDR3 is TGCGCCAGCAGCCACCGGGGACAGGGTCACGAGCAGTACTTC. Translating gives CASSHRGQGHEQYF.

The V and J genes are TRBV6-5 and TRBJ1-6; 10 nucleotides align to TRBD1. Germline V lookup: CDR1 MNHEY, CDR2 SVGAGI. The CDR3 has 17 amino acids. V trimming: 4 bases; J trimming: 7 bases; junction bases outside the gene matches: 10. CDR3 DNA sequence: TGTGCCAGCAGTTCGAGACAGGGGGCGCTCAACAATTCACCCCTCCACTTT. Translating it yields CASSSRQGALNNSPLHF.

This clonotype came up many times. The genes are TRBV12-3 or TRBV12-4 and TRBJ1-1; TRBD1 aligns across 7 bases. With 6 bases clipped from V and 4 bases from J, the junction kept 5 bases outside the gene matches. This CDR3 region has 13 residues. The CDR3 bases are TGTGCCAGCAGAACAGGGGTGAGCACTGAAGCTTTCTTT. Its protein product is CASRTGVSTEAFF.

Ten or more counts support this clonotype. The chain employs TRBV7-2 and TRBJ1-2; D is undetermined. V was cut by 4 bases and J by 2 bases, with 17 bases left in between. The CDR3 has 16 amino acids. The germline V gene has CDR1 SGHTA and CDR2 FQGNSA. The CDR3 DNA reads TGTGCCAGCAGCTCCCCCCGCGTGCGAGGAAACTATGGCTACACCTTC. Encoded protein: CASSSPRVRGNYGYTF.

The chain links TRBV25-1 to TRBJ1-4, with D unresolved. Trimming left V 2 bases short and J 8 bases short, with 12 bases between. From germline, CDR1 is MGHDK and CDR2 SYGVNS. The CDR3 has 14 amino acids. The CDR3 sequence is CASSEKVLGEKLFF. The CDR3 DNA is TGTGCCAGCAGTGAAAAGGTCCTGGGAGAAAAACTGTTTTTT.

This clonotype occurred many times. This sequence joins TRBV11-1 and TRBJ2-7; 9 positions agree with TRBD1. The J segment lost 6 bases and the V segment lost 2 bases, leaving 8 bases of the junction unmatched. The CDR3 has 15 amino acids. Germline values: CDR1 SGHAT, CDR2 FQDESV (reference sequence). CDR3 DNA sequence: TGTGCCAGCAGCTTACGGTGGGACAGGGAGGGCGAGCAGTACTTC. Translation gives CASSLRWDREGEQYF. Drawing the rest from reference TRBV11-1 and TRBJ2-7, the complete variable domain is EAEVAQSPRYKITEKSQAVAFWCDPISGHATLYWYRQILGQGPELLVQFQDESVVDDSQLPKDRFSAERLKGVDSTLKIQPAELGDSAMYLCASSLRWDREGEQYFGPGTRLTVT.

This chain joins TRBV5-4 and TRBJ2-1, with 7 bases aligning to TRBD2. Germline CDR1 and CDR2: SGHNT and YYREEE (reference sequence). The length of the CDR3 is 13 residues. The J segment lost 8 bases and the V segment lost 4 bases, leaving 6 bases of the junction unmatched. The CDR3, as DNA: TGTGCCAGCAGCCTGGGACTATACGATGAGCAGTTCTTC. As protein: CASSLGLYDEQFF.

The J gene is TRBJ2-7, the V gene TRBV4-1; 9 nucleotides line up with TRBD1. CDR1 and CDR2 (germline): MGHRA, YSYEKL. This CDR3 is built from 15 residues. V gave up 5 bases and J gave up 2 bases; unmatched junction bases: 7. The DNA of the CDR3 is TGCGCCAGCAGCGTTGGGGGACAGGGTCCCTACGAGCAGTACTTC. Translation: CASSVGGQGPYEQYF.